This T cell receptor beta chain came from a study of T cell repertoires in cytomegalovirus infection (dated by TCRdb to the late 2010s). Some background on the complete study: Donor HLA type was relevant to the analysis, as public TCR beta signatures indicated carriage of CMV infection together with the matching HLA type.

Study-wide findings and limitations: In both this cohort and an independent roughly 330-donor cohort, the cumulative frequency of public TCR beta family members distinguished carriers of CMV infection plus the relevant HLA type. The ex vivo response was dominated by HLA-C-restricted CMV-specific TCR beta clonotypes, which also provided the single most frequent clonotype in two of eight donors.

This clonotype was counted many times. Its antigen is unknown. No much larger clonotype is one base removed from it; base qualities were not supplied. The CDR3 has 13 amino acids, counting the end cysteine and phenylalanine. Only the CDR3 DNA stays, 39 bases, in frame from base 1. Deletion took 5 bases off V and 1 base off J, with a span of 8 bases between the germline ends. CDR1 and CDR2 are drawn from the germline V gene: SGHTA, FQGNSA. This sample was sequenced with an Illumina HiSeq 1500. The public reads were reprocessed in TCRdb via fastp at Q25 and MiXCR, keeping in-frame beta chains. CDR3 protein duplicates are merged, each entry listing the most common genes and DNA. The sample records 350,000 to 450,000 distinct CDR3 sequences, 18% of which are singletons. Roughly 8.7% of the sample is taken by the ten largest.

The rearranged chain carries TRBV7-2 and TRBJ2-5; the D gene identity is not certain. Sample: PBMCs. The receptor was derived from a human donor in good health (CMV status not recorded). Some clones in this sample may be carry-over from other donors' samples. The CDR3 is CASSVGRQETQYF. The DNA sequence reads TGTGCCAGCAGCGTAGGCCGCCAAGAGACCCAGTACTTC. Reference TRBV7-2 and TRBJ2-5 genes cover what lies past the CDR3, so the full variable domain is GAGVSQSPSNKVTEKGKDVELRCDPISGHTALYWYRQSLGQGLEFLIYFQGNSAPDKSGLPSDRFSAERTGGSVSTLTIQRTQQEDSAVYLCASSVGRQETQYFGPGTRLLVL.